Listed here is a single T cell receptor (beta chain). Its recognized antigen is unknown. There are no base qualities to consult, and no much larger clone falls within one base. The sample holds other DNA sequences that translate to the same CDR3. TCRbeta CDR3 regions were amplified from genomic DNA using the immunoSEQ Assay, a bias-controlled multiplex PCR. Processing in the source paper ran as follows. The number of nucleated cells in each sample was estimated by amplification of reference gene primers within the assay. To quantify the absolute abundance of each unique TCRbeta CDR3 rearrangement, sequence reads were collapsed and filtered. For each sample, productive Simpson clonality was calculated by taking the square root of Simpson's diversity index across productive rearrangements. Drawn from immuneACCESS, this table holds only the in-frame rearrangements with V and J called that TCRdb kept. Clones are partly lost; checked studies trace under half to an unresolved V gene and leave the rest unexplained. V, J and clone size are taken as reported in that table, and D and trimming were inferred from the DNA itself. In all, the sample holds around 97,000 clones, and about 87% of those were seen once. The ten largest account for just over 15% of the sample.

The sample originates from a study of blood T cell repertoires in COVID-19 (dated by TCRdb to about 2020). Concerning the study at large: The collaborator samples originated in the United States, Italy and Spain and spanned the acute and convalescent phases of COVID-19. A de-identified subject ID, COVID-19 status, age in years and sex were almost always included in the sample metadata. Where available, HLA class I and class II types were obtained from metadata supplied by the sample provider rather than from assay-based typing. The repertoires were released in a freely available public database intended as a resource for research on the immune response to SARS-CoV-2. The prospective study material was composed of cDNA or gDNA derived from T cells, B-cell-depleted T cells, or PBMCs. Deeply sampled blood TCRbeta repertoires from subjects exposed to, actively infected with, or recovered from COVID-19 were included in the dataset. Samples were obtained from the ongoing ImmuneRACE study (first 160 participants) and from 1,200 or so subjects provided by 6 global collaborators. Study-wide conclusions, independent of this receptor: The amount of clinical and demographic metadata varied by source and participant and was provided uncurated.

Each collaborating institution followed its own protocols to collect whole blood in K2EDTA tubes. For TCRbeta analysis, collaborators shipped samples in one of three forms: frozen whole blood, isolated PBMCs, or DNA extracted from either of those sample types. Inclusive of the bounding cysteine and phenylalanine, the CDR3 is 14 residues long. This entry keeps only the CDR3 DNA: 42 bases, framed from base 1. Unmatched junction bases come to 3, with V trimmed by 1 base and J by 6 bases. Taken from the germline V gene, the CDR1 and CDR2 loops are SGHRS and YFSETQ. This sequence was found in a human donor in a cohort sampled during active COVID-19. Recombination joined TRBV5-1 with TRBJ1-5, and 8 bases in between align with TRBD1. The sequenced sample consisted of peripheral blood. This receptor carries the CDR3 CASSLTGGTQPQHF. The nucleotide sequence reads TGCGCCAGCAGCTTGACAGGGGGGACTCAGCCCCAGCATTTT. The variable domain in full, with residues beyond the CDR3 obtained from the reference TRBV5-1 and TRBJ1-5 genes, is KAGVTQTPRYLIKTRGQQVTLSCSPISGHRSVSWYQQTPGQGLQFLFEYFSETQRNKGNFPGRFSGRQFSNSRSEMNVSTLELGDSALYLCASSLTGGTQPQHFGDGTRLSIL.